The present T cell receptor (beta chain) was sequenced within a study of breast tumors, draining lymph nodes, adjacent tissues. Study-wide results and caveats: Tumors had less TCR diversity than lymph nodes, more than nontumor tissue. Luminal-like breast cancer showed significantly higher tumor–nontumor repertoire similarity than basal-like. Tumor T cell lymph node origin was a supported hypothesis, not proven. The data were judged consistent with most tumor T cells coming from lymph node and expanding in tumor.

This clonotype was seen many times. No antigen is known for it. Germline-derived CDR1 and CDR2 are MNHNS and SASEGT. The CDR3 contains 14 residues. With 11 bases removed from V and 1 base from J, the gap between germline ends came to 14 bases. TCRdb processed the multiplex PCR reads anew with MiXCR; each CDR3 protein has one entry. The sample consists of about 140,000 distinct CDR3 sequences, 32% of them appearing once. Axillary draining lymph nodes of breast cancer patients supplied the node samples. The sequencing sample was made of axillary lymph node tissue. This clonotype was sampled from a female donor with breast cancer. Some clones in this sample may be carry-over from other donors' samples. The J gene is TRBJ2-2, the V gene TRBV6-1; TRBD2 might be the D (5 bases). This chain's CDR3 is CALSRALNTGELFF. CDR3 DNA: TGTGCCCTTTCGCGGGCCCTGAACACCGGGGAGCTGTTTTTT.